Presented here are 7 T cell receptor beta chains from one specimen sequenced in a study of blood T cell repertoires in COVID-19. Produced via immunoSEQ multiplex PCR; TCRdb's table is partial and in-frame only. The repertoire includes around 130,000 clones, 80% to 90% of them detected once, and around 30% sits in the top ten. The specimen was peripheral blood. These receptors were collected from a man between 65 and 85 years old with active or convalescent COVID-19.

As DNA, the CDR3 is TGTGCCAGCAGCCCGGACAGGGTGGACACCGGGGAGCTGTTTTTT. Translating gives CASSPDRVDTGELFF. This rearrangement joins TRBV11-1 to TRBJ2-2, with 8 positions matching TRBD1. Germline CDR1 is SGHAT and CDR2 is FQDESV (reference sequence). After removal of 5 bases from V and 3 bases from J, the junction contained 5 bases not matched to a gene. The CDR3 contains 15 residues.

The gene calls are TRBV4-2 and TRBJ2-5; 7 positions match TRBD1. This CDR3 has 15 amino acids. Germline CDR1 LGHNA, CDR2 YNFKEQ. Trimming removed 3 bases from V and 1 base from J; junction bases left unmatched: 5. The CDR3 protein is CASSQGDSSQETQYF. The CDR3 DNA reads as TGTGCCAGCAGCCAGGGGGACAGCTCCCAAGAGACCCAGTACTTC.

The J gene is TRBJ2-1, the V gene TRBV27; the match to TRBD2 covers 9 bases. The V segment lost 2 bases and the J segment 6 bases; nucleotides outside the gene matches: 5. CDR3 length: 15 residues. The germline CDR1 and CDR2 sequences are MNHEY and SMNVEV (reference sequence). The CDR3 coding sequence is TGTGCCAGCAGTTTAATAGGGACTAGCTCCAATGAGCAGTTCTTC. This sequence encodes CASSLIGTSSNEQFF.

The chain couples TRBV5-1 to TRBJ2-1; 7 bases line up with TRBD1. Trimming cost V 1 base and J 3 bases; bases outside gene matches: 10. Germline CDR1 reads SGHRS; CDR2 reads YFSETQ. The CDR3 length is 17 residues. CDR3 coding DNA: TGCGCCAGCAGCTTGCTTACAGGGGAATCCTTCTACAATGAGCAGTTCTTC. This translates into CASSLLTGESFYNEQFF.

This sequence joins TRBV2 and TRBJ2-5; 9 positions match TRBD1. This CDR3 region has 15 residues. Trimming took 6 bases from V and 1 from J; bases not matched to a gene: 6. The germline V gene encodes CDR1 SNHLY and CDR2 FYNNEI. CDR3 region: CASSGGTGLQETQYF. In nucleotides, the CDR3 is TGTGCCAGCAGCGGAGGGACAGGGCTCCAAGAGACCCAGTACTTC.

The genes are TRBV28 and TRBJ1-2; 9 bases are a match to TRBD1. This CDR3 contains 16 residues. With 6 bases clipped from V and 2 bases from J, the junction kept 10 bases outside the gene matches. The V gene's germline CDR1 is MDHEN and CDR2 SYDVKM. This CDR3 is CASRDQQGALNYGYTF. CDR3 bases: TGTGCCAGCAGAGACCAACAGGGGGCACTAAACTATGGCTACACCTTC.

This clone showed up just once. J is TRBJ2-1 and V is TRBV6-5, with TRBD1 identical over 10 bases. Looked up from germline, CDR1 is MNHEY and CDR2 is SVGAGI. V lost 10 bases to trimming and J lost 6 bases; unmatched junction nucleotides: 9. The CDR3 sequence is 14 residues long. CDR3 in DNA: TGTGCCACCAGGGGGACAGGGGACAGCAATGAGCAGTTCTTC. Its protein is CATRGTGDSNEQFF.